The clone carrying this T cell receptor (beta chain) was counted only a few times. Antigen: not known. These data come from a study of cytomegalovirus exposure and HLA in healthy donors. Overall study context: The same platform was used for the roughly 120 validation repertoires and the approximately 670 first-cohort repertoires, a later analysis reported.

Regarding the study as a whole: The authors listed 150 to 200 TCR beta chains as cytomegalovirus-associated. While the bulk of TCR sequences proved rare, some public TCRs turned up in many donors.

V was shortened by 3 bases and J by 1 base, with 4 bases between the two germline ends. This CDR3 spans 12 amino acids. The V gene's germline CDR1 is SGDLS and CDR2 YYNGEE. Measured with immunoSEQ multiplex PCR; TCRdb has only the in-frame clones, and not every one. The table has 95,000 to 150,000 clones, more than 75% seen once. The chain carries TRBV9 and TRBJ1-2; D remains unclear. Sequencing input: PBMCs. This receptor was obtained from a woman aged 30 to 39 in good health and CMV-seronegative. For the CDR3, the DNA is TGTGCCAGCAGCGCCAGTAACTATGGCTACACCTTC. This codes for CASSASNYGYTF.